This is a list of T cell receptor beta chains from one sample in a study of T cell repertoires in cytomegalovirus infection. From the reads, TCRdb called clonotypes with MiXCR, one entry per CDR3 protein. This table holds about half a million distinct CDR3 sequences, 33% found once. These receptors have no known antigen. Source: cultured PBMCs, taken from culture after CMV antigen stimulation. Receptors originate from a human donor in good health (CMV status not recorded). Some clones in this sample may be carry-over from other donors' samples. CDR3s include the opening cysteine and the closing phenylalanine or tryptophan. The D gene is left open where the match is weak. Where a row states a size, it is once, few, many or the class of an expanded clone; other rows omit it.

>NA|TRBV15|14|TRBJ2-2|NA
TGTGCCACCAGCAGAGTTAACGTTCGGCGGGAGCTGTTTTTT
CATSRVNVRRELFF
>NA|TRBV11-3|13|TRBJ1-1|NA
TGTGCCAGCAGCTTAGAGGCAGGAAATACGGCTTTCTTT
CASSLEAGNTAFF
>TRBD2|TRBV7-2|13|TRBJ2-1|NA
TGTGCCAGCAGCCCAAGCCCGCTAGCGGGATGGATCTTC
CASSPSPLAGWIF
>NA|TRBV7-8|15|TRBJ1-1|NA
TGTGCCAGCAGCTTCAGGGTGGTGGGGAACACTGAAGCTTTCTTT
CASSFRVVGNTEAFF
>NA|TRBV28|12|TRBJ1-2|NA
TGTGCCAGCAGTACACCGAACTATGGCTACACCTTC
CASSTPNYGYTF
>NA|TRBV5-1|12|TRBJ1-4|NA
TGCGCCAGCACGGGACCAAATGAAAAACTGTTTTTT
CASTGPNEKLFF
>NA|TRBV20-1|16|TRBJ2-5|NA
TGCAGTGCTAGACCCCCAACCACAGGGTTGCAAGAGACCCAGTACTTC
CSARPPTTGLQETQYF
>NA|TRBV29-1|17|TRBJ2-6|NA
TGCAGCGTTGAGGACAAATTTCGGCACCCTGGGGCCAACGTCCTGACTTTC
CSVEDKFRHPGANVLTF
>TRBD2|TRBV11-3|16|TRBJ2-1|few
TGTGCCAGCACCCCAACGCGTAGCGGGAGGCTAGATGAGCAGTTCTTC
CASTPTRSGRLDEQFF
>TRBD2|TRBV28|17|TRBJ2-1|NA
TGTGCCAGCAGCCAGAATTGGGGTAGCGGGAGGTTCAATGAGCAGTTCTTC
CASSQNWGSGRFNEQFF
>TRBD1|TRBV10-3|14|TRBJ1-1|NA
TGTGCCATCAGAGAGGGGGCCGTGAACACTGAAGCTTTCTTT
CAIREGAVNTEAFF
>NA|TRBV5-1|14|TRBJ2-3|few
TGCGCCAGCAGCGGTACATATAGCACAGATACGCAGTATTTT
CASSGTYSTDTQYF
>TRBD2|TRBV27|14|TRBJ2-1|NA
TGTGCCAGCAACCTAGGGACTAGCGTCGATGAGCAGTTCTTC
CASNLGTSVDEQFF
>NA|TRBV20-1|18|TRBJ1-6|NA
TGCAGTGCTAGTCTTAGTGGGGGGTCAGGGCACGATAATTCACCCCTCCACTTT
CSASLSGGSGHDNSPLHF
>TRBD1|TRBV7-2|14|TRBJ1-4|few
TGTGCCAGCAGCTCGGACAGGGGGGGTGAAAAACTGTTTTTT
CASSSDRGGEKLFF
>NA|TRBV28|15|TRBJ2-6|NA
TGTGCCAGCATCAGTTCAGGGTCTGGGGCCAACGTCCTGACTTTC
CASISSGSGANVLTF
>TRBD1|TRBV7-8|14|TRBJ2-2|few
TGTGCCAGCACCGGGACAGGGGGCATCGGGGAGCTGTTTTTT
CASTGTGGIGELFF
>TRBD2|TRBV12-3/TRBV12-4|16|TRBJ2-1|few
TGTGCCAGCAACAATATCGTGACTAGCCCCTACAATGAGCAGTTCTTC
CASNNIVTSPYNEQFF
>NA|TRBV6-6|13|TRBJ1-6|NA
TGTGCCAGCAGTCAAAGCACCCAATCACCCCTCCACTTT
CASSQSTQSPLHF
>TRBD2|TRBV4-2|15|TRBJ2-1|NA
TGTGCCAGTAAGAGCCTAGCGGGTTCCTACAATGAGCAGTTCTTC
CASKSLAGSYNEQFF
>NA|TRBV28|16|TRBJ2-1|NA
TGTGCCAGCAGTTTAGCGACAGAAAGCTCCTACAATGAGCAGTTCTTC
CASSLATESSYNEQFF
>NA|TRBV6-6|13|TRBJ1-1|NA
TGTGCCAGCAGTTGGGCCAAGAACACTGAAGCTTTCTTT
CASSWAKNTEAFF
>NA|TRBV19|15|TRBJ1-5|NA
TGTGCCAGTAGTTTTAGGGGGGAGCGGGGTCAGCCCCAGCATTTT
CASSFRGERGQPQHF
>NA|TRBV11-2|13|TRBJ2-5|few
TGTGCCAGCAGCTTTGACAGGAGAGAGACCCAGTACTTC
CASSFDRRETQYF
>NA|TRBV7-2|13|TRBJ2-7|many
TGTGCCAGCAGCTTTGACAGCTCCTACGAGCAGTACTTC
CASSFDSSYEQYF
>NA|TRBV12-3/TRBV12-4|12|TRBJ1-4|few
TGTGCCAGCACCCTCGGCGAAGGAAAACTGTTTTTT
CASTLGEGKLFF